The clone carrying this TCR beta chain was detected once. The target antigen is unknown. The PCR made use of 60 Vbeta and 13 Jbeta primers. Here immunoSEQ multiplex PCR was the method, and the copy in TCRdb shows in-frame clones only, minus some. This table holds roughly 200,000 clones, roughly 83% found once. There are 15 residues in the CDR3. Germline CDR1 SGHAT, CDR2 FQNNGV. Trimming left V 5 bases short and J 4 bases short, with 15 bases between. This sample was taken from a study of cytomegalovirus exposure and HLA in healthy donors. As for the study in general: HLA-typed donors were the source of approximately 80 million unique TCRs, which an early data release held. For the approximately 410 genotyped donors, 75% to 90% fell within the Caucasian-associated ancestry cluster.

Study-wide results and caveats: TCR beta V segments were, for the most part, productive about 87% or about 30% of the time in an earlier analysis.

The material sequenced was PBMCs. The TCR sequence derives from a boy younger than 10 in good health and CMV-seronegative. The chain employs TRBV11-2 and TRBJ2-1; D may be TRBD1 (6 bases). The CDR3 protein is CASSTTGTTYNEQFF. DNA for the CDR3: TGTGCCAGCAGCACCACCGGGACAACGTACAATGAGCAGTTCTTC.